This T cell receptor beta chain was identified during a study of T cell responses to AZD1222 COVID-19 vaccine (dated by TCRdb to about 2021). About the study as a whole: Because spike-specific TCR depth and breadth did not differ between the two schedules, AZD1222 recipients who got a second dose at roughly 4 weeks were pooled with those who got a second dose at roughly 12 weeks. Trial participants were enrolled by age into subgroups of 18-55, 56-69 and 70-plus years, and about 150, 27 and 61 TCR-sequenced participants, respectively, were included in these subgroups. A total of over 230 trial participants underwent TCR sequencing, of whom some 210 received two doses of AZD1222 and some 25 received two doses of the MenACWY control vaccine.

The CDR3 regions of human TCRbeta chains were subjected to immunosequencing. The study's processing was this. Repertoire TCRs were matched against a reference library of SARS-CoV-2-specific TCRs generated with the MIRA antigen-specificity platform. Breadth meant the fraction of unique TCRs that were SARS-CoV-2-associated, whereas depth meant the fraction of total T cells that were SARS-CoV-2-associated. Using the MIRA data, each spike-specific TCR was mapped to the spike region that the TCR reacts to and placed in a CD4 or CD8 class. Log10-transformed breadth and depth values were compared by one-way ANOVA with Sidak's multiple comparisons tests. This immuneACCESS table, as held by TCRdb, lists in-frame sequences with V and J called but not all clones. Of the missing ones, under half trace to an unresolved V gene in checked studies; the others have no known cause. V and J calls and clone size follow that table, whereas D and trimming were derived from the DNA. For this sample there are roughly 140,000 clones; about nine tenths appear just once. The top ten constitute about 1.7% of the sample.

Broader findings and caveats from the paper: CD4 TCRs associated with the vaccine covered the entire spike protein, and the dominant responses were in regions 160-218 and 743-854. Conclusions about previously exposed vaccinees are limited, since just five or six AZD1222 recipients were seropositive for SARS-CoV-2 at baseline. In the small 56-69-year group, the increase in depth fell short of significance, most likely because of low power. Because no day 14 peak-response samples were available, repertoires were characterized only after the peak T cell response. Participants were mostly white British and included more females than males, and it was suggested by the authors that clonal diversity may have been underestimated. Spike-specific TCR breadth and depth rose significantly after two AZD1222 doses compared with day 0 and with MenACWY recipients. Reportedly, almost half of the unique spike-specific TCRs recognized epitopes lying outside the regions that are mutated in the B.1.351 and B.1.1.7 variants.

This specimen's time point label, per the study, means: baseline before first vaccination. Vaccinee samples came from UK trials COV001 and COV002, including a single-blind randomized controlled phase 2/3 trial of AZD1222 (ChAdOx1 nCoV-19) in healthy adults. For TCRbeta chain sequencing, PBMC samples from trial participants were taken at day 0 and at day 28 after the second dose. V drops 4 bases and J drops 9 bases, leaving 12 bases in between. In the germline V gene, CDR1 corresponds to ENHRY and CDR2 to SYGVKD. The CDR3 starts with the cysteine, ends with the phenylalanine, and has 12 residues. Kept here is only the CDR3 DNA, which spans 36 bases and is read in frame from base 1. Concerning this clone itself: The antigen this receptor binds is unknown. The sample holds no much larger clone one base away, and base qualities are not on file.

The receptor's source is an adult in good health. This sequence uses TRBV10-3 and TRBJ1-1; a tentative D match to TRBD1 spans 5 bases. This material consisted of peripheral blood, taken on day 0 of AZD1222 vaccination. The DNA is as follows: TGTGCCATCAGTGGGGACGCTAACCAAGCTTTCTTT. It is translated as CAISGDANQAFF.